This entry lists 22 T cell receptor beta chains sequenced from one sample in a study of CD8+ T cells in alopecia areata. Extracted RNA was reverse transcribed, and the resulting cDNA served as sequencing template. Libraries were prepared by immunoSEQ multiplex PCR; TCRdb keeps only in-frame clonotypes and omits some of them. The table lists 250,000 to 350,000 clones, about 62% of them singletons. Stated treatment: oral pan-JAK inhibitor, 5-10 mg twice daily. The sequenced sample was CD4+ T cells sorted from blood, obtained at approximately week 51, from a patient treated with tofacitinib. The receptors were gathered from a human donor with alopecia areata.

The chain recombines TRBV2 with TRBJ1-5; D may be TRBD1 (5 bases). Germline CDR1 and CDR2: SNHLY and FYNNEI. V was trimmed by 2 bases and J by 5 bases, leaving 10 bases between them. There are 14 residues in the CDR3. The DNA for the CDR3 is TGTGCCAGCAGTGAACAGGGAGTTTATCAGCCCCAGCATTTT. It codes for CASSEQGVYQPQHF.

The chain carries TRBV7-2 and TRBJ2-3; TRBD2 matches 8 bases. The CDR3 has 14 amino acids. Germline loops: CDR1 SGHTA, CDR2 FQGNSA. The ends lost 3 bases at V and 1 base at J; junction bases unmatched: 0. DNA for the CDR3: TGTGCCAGCAGCTTCGGGGGGGGCACAGATACGCAGTATTTT. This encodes CASSFGGGTDTQYF.

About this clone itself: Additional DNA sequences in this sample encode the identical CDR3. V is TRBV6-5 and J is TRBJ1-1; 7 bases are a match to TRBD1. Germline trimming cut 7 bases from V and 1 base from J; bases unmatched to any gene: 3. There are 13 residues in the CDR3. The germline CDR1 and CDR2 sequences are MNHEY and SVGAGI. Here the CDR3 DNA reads TGTGCCAGCACTGGGACAGCGAACACTGAAGCTTTCTTT. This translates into CASTGTANTEAFF.

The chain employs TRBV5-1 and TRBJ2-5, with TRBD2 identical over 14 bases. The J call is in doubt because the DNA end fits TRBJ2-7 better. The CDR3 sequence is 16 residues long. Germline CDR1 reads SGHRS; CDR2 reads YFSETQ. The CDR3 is CASSSGLAGGQYEQYF. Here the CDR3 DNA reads TGCGCCAGCAGCTCCGGACTAGCGGGGGGCCAGTACGAGCAGTACTTC.

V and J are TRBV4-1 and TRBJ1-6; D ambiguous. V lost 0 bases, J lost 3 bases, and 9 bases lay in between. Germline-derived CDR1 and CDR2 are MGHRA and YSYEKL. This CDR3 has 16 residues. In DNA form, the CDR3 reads TGCGCCAGCAGCCAAGAAGGCAACAGCTATAATTCACCCCTCCACTTT. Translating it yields CASSQEGNSYNSPLHF.

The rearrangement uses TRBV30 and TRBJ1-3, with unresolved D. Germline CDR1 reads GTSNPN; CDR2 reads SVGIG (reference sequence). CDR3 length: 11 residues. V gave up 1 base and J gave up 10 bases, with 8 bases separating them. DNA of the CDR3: TGTGCCTGGAGTGCCCAAGGGACCATATATTTT. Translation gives CAWSAQGTIYF.

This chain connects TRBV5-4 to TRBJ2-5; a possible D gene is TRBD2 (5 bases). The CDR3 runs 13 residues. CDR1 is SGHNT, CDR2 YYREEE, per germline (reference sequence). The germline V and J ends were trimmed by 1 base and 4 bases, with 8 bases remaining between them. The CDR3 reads CASSLFRGETQYF. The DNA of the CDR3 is TGTGCCAGCAGCTTGTTCCGGGGAGAGACCCAGTACTTC.

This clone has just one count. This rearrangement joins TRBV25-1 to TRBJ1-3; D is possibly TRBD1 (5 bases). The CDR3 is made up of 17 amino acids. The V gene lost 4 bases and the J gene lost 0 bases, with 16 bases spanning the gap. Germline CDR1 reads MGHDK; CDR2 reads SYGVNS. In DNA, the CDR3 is TGTGCCAGCAGTGGAGCGACAGATTGGAACTCTGGAAACACCATATATTTT. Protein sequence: CASSGATDWNSGNTIYF.

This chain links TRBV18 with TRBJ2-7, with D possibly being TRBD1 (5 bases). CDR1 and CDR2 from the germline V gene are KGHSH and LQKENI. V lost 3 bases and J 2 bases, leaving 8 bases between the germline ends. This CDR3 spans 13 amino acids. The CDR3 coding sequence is TGTGCCAGCTCACCGACAGAGACCTACGAGCAGTACTTC. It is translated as CASSPTETYEQYF.

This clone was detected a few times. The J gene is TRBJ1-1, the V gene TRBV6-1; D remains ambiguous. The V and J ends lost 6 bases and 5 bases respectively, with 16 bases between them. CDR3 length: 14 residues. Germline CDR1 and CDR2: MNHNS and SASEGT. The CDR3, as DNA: TGTGCCAGCAGCGCCTGGGAGGGAGTTACTGAAGCTTTCTTT. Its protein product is CASSAWEGVTEAFF.

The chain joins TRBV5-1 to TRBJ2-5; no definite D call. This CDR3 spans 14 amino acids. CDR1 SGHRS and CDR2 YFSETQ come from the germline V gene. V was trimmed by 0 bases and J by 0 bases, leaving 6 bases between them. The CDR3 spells CASSLGLYQETQYF. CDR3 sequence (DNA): TGCGCCAGCAGCTTGGGGCTGTACCAAGAGACCCAGTACTTC.

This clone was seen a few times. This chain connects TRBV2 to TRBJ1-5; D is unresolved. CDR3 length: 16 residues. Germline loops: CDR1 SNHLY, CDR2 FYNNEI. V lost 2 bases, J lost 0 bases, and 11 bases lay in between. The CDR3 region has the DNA TGTGCCAGCAGTGAAACGAGGGCCCATAGCAATCAGCCCCAGCATTTT. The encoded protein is CASSETRAHSNQPQHF.

In DNA form, the CDR3 reads TGTGCCAGCACCGGGACAGCAGCCTGGGATACGCAGTATTTT. Its translation: CASTGTAAWDTQYF. The chain joins TRBV7-2 to TRBJ2-3, with 7 bases fitting TRBD1. The CDR3 spans 14 residues. The trim removed 7 bases at V and 6 bases at J, leaving 10 bases unmatched. Germline V CDR1 and CDR2: SGHTA, FQGNSA.

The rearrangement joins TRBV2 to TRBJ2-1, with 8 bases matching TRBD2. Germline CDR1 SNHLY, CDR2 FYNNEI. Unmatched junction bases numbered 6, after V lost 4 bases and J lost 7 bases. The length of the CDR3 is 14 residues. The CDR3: CASSVGLDTNEQFF. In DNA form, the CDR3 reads TGTGCCAGCAGTGTGGGACTAGATACGAATGAGCAGTTCTTC.

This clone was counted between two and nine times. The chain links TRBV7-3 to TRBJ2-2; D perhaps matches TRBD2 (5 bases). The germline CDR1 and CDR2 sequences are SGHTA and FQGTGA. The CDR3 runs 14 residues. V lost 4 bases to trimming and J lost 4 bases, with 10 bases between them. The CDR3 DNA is TGTGCCAGCAGCTCCGGTGGGAGCACCGGGGAGCTGTTTTTT. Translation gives CASSSGGSTGELFF. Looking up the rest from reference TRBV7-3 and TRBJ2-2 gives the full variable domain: GAGVSQTPSNKVTEKGKYVELRCDPISGHTALYWYRQSLGQGPEFLIYFQGTGAADDSGLPNDRFFAVRPEGSVSTLKIQRTERGDSAVYLCASSSGGSTGELFFGEGSRLTVL.

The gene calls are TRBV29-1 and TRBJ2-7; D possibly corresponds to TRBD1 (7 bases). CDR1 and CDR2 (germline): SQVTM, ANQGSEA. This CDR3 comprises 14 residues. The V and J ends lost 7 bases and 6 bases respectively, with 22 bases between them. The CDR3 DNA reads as TGCAGCGCTCGAGGAGGGGGCTTACCTACCGAGCAGTACTTC. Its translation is CSARGGGLPTEQYF.

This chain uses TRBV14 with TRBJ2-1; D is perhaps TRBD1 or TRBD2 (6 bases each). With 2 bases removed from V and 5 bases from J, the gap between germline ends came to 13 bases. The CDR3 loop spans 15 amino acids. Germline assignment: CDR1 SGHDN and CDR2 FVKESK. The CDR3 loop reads CASSQTRGRDNEQFF. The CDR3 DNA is TGTGCCAGCAGCCAAACCCGGGGGCGGGACAATGAGCAGTTCTTC.

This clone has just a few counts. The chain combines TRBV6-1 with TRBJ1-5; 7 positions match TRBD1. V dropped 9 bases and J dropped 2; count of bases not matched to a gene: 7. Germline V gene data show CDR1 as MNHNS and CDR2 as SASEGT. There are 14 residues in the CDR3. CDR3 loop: CASEVTGGNQPQHF. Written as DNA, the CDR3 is TGTGCCAGTGAAGTTACAGGGGGCAATCAGCCCCAGCATTTT.

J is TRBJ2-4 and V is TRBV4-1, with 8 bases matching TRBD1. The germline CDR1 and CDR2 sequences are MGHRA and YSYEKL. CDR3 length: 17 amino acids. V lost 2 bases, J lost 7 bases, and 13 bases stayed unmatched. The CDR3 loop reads CASSQPPLRTGNNIQYF. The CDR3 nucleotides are TGCGCCAGCAGCCAACCACCTCTTAGGACAGGGAACAACATTCAGTACTTC.

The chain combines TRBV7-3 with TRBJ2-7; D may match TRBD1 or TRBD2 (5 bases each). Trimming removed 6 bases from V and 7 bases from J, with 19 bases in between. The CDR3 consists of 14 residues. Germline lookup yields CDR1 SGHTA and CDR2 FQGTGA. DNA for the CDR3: TGTGCCAGCAGATCCCGAGACCTTGAGGGGGAGCAGTACTTC. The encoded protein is CASRSRDLEGEQYF.

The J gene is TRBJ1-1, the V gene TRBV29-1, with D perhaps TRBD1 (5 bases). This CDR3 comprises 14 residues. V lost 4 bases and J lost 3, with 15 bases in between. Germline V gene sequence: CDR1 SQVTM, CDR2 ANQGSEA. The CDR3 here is CSVVRGRADTEAFF. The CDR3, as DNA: TGCAGCGTTGTAAGGGGCAGGGCGGACACTGAAGCTTTCTTT.

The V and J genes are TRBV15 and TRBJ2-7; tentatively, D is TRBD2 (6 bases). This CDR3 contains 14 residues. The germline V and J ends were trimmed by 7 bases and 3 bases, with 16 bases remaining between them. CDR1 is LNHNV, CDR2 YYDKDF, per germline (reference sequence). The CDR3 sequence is CATTHGSGLYEQYF. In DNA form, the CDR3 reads TGTGCCACCACCCACGGTAGCGGTCTCTACGAGCAGTACTTC.